The 2 T cell receptor beta chains below were found in one sample sequenced in a study of siplizumab effects on memory and regulatory T cells. Their antigens remain unidentified. Coculturing of the mixed lymphocyte reaction cells was performed at 37°C for around six days. Repertoires were generated with immunoSEQ multiplex PCR, while TCRdb's copy carries only in-frame clones and drops some. The table shows 17,000 or so clones, with 35% to 55% occurring only once. The sequenced sample consisted of CFSE-low (dividing) CD4+ T cells sorted from an allogeneic mixed lymphocyte reaction. The receptors were sampled from a human donor in good health; the cells came from an allogeneic mixed lymphocyte reaction.

For the CDR3, the DNA is TGTGCCAGCAGTACTCAAGGGTTCTACGAGCAGTACTTC. Encoded protein: CASSTQGFYEQYF. J is TRBJ2-5 and V is TRBV6-6; D gene unclear. The J call is doubtful: the DNA matches TRBJ2-7 better. The length of the CDR3 is 13 residues. Germline CDR1 MNHNY, CDR2 SVGAGI (reference sequence).

This chain joins TRBV2 and TRBJ2-2; a possible D gene is TRBD2 (7 bases). The CDR3 is made up of 14 amino acids. CDR1 is SNHLY, CDR2 FYNNEI, per germline. The V and J ends lost 8 bases and 6 bases respectively, with 16 bases between them. CDR3 nucleotides: TGTGCCAGCCGCTTGGAGGGGGGGTCCGGGGAGCTGTTTTTT. This gives the protein CASRLEGGSGELFF. Full variable domain (outside the CDR3, taken from reference TRBV2 and TRBJ2-2): EPEVTQTPSHQVTQMGQEVILRCVPISNHLYFYWYRQILGQKVEFLVSFYNNEISEKSEIFDDQFSVERPDGSNFTLKIRSTKLEDSAMYFCASRLEGGSGELFFGEGSRLTVL.